This is a list of T cell receptor beta chains from one sample in a study of radiation and T cells in renal cell carcinoma. Sequencing was performed with immunoSEQ multiplex PCR; in TCRdb, only in-frame clones are kept and a portion is missing. The table has 45,000 to 55,000 clones, 80% seen once. This sample comprised blood, obtained from a patient whose treatment included radiotherapy and nephrectomy. The receptors shown here come from a woman between 70 and 85 years old with renal cell carcinoma. Each CDR3 is given without its conserved first and last residue.

j_gene: TRBJ2-1; v_gene: TRBV4-1; CDR3aa: ASSQRERQGRNEQF
j_gene: TRBJ1-1; v_gene: TRBV11-2; CDR3aa: ASSPAGFEAF
j_gene: TRBJ2-6; v_gene: TRBV7-9; CDR3aa: ASTRDLGVSGANVLT
j_gene: TRBJ1-2; v_gene: TRBV13; CDR3aa: ASSLGYRDGYT
j_gene: TRBJ1-5; v_gene: TRBV19; CDR3aa: ASSGTGGAGQPQH
j_gene: TRBJ2-2; v_gene: TRBV6-5; CDR3aa: ASSYTGGLSGELF
j_gene: TRBJ1-1; v_gene: TRBV11-1; CDR3aa: ASSFGQGYTEAF
j_gene: TRBJ1-2; v_gene: TRBV29-1; CDR3aa: SDNRANYGYT
j_gene: TRBJ2-1; v_gene: TRBV19; CDR3aa: ASRGGPPLNEQF
j_gene: TRBJ2-5; v_gene: TRBV29-1; CDR3aa: SVEPRTENQETQY
j_gene: TRBJ2-7; v_gene: TRBV14; CDR3aa: ASSQVPGLAGNEQY
j_gene: TRBJ1-4; v_gene: TRBV5-1; CDR3aa: ASSLEGSFREKLF
j_gene: TRBJ1-1; v_gene: TRBV4-3; CDR3aa: ASSLSGLEAF
j_gene: TRBJ2-3; v_gene: TRBV18; CDR3aa: ASSPPEGQGGTQY